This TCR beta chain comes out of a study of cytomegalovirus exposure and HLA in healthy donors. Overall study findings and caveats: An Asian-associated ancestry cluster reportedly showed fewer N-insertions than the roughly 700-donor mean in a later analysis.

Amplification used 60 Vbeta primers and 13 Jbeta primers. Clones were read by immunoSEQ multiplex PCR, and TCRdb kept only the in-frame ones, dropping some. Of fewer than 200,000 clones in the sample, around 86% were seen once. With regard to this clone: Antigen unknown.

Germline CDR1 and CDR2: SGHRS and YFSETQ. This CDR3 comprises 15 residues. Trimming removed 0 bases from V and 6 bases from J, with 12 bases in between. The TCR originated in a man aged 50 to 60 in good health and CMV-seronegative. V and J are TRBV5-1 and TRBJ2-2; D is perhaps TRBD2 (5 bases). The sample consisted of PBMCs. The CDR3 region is CASSLEVGGPGELFF. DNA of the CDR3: TGCGCCAGCAGCTTGGAAGTTGGAGGACCCGGGGAGCTGTTTTTT.